These 13 T cell receptor beta chains share one sample of origin, sequenced in a study of graft-versus-host responses after intestinal transplantation. Profiling relied on immunoSEQ multiplex PCR, and the TCRdb table lists in-frame clones only, not all of them. The sample shows about 84,000 clones, approximately 90% of them seen only once. These receptors have no known antigen. The sequencing here drew on unstimulated CD4+ T cells sorted from spleen or lymph node cells, taken before transplant. Every receptor here comes from a human donor who was the organ donor for an intestinal transplant.

CDR3 in DNA: TGTGCCAGCAGCGCCTTTGGGCGTGGTAGCGGGACGTACGAGCAGTACTTC. Protein product: CASSAFGRGSGTYEQYF. The chain couples TRBV4-2 to TRBJ2-7; the match to TRBD2 covers 8 bases. Germline CDR1 is LGHNA and CDR2 is YNFKEQ. With V trimmed by 5 bases and J by 4 bases, 16 bases remained unmatched. This CDR3 is 17 amino acids long.

This sequence joins TRBV19 and TRBJ2-7; 10 bases are a match to TRBD2. Germline lookup yields CDR1 LNHDA and CDR2 SQIVND (reference sequence). The CDR3 has 15 amino acids. V gave up 6 bases and J gave up 0 bases; unmatched junction bases: 5. In DNA, the CDR3 is TGTGCCAGTAGCCCTAGCGGGAGTGCCTCCTACGAGCAGTACTTC. Its protein is CASSPSGSASYEQYF.

The CDR3 loop reads CASSLYGNEQFF. The CDR3 DNA reads TGTGCCAGCAGTTTGTACGGGAATGAGCAGTTCTTC. The chain couples TRBV28 to TRBJ2-1; D call uncertain. The V gene lost 3 bases and the J gene lost 7 bases, with 7 bases spanning the gap. CDR3 size: 12 residues. Looked up from germline, CDR1 is MDHEN and CDR2 is SYDVKM.

The table lists this clone with a count of one. The V and J genes are TRBV10-3 and TRBJ2-5, with 11 bases matching TRBD2. Germline loops: CDR1 ENHRY, CDR2 SYGVKD. The CDR3 extends over 17 amino acids. The J segment lost 4 bases and the V segment lost 8 bases, leaving 15 bases of the junction unmatched. The CDR3 reads CAISPPSLAGGPETQYF. The DNA of the CDR3 is TGTGCCATCTCACCCCCCTCTCTAGCGGGGGGCCCAGAGACCCAGTACTTC.

The chain couples TRBV19 to TRBJ1-2; TRBD1 aligns across 7 bases. The CDR3 contains 14 residues. CDR1 is LNHDA and CDR2 is SQIVND in the germline V gene (reference sequence). V was pared by 6 bases and J by 3 bases, with 7 bases of the junction left unmatched. As DNA, the CDR3 is TGTGCCAGTAGAAGGGACAGCATTTACTATGGCTACACCTTC. It yields the protein CASRRDSIYYGYTF.

For the CDR3, the DNA is TGTGCCAGCAGCCTAGCGGGGGGGTTTGAGACCCAGTACTTC. It encodes CASSLAGGFETQYF. The rearrangement links TRBV25-1 to TRBJ2-5; 12 bases agree with TRBD2. V dropped 6 bases and J dropped 5; count of bases not matched to a gene: 4. Germline V gene lookup returns CDR1 MGHDK and CDR2 SYGVNS. This CDR3 comprises 14 residues.

This chain connects TRBV5-1 to TRBJ2-2; 11 nucleotides align to TRBD1. Unmatched junction bases numbered 9, after V lost 4 bases and J lost 7 bases. This CDR3 region has 16 residues. Germline V CDR1 and CDR2: SGHRS, YFSETQ. In nucleotides, the CDR3 is TGCGCCAGCAGCGTTACCCGGGACAGGGGGATCGGGGAGCTGTTTTTT. It encodes CASSVTRDRGIGELFF.

This clone was seen more than once but under ten times. The chain links TRBV10-1 to TRBJ2-1; TRBD2 is a possible D gene (6 bases). The CDR3 spans 16 residues. Germline V gives CDR1 WNHNN, CDR2 SYGVQD (reference sequence). Between the trimmed V and J ends, which lost 0 bases and 7 bases, there was a span of 16 bases. CDR3 in DNA: TGCGCCAGCAGTGAGTCTGTAACGGGAGCTTCGAATGAGCAGTTCTTC. It is translated as CASSESVTGASNEQFF.

This clone was counted once. This sequence joins TRBV7-9 and TRBJ2-6, with D unresolved. CDR3 length: 13 residues. Germline lookup yields CDR1 SEHNR and CDR2 FQNEAQ (reference sequence). With 4 bases removed from V and 13 bases from J, the gap between germline ends came to 14 bases. As DNA, the CDR3 is TGTGCCAGCAGCTCCCCGCCTATAGATGTCCTGACTTTC. Translation gives CASSSPPIDVLTF.

This clone was recorded once. The chain has TRBV19 and TRBJ1-2; D uncertain. The CDR3 runs to 14 residues. With 3 bases removed from V and 3 bases from J, the gap between germline ends came to 11 bases. Germline-derived CDR1 and CDR2 are LNHDA and SQIVND (reference sequence). The CDR3 nucleotides read TGTGCCAGTAGTATGAGCGGAGCGGACTATGGCTACACCTTC. As protein: CASSMSGADYGYTF.

V gene TRBV9 combines with J gene TRBJ2-3; 7 positions agree with TRBD2. CDR1 and CDR2 (germline): SGDLS, YYNGEE. The CDR3 has 15 residues. Unmatched junction bases numbered 5, after V lost 0 bases and J lost 4 bases. DNA of the CDR3: TGTGCCAGCAGCGTAGTGAGCGGGGCCCCAGATACGCAGTATTTT. Encoded protein: CASSVVSGAPDTQYF.

This clone was observed once. This chain joins TRBV16 and TRBJ1-1; 8 positions agree with TRBD1. This CDR3 spans 15 amino acids. With 4 bases clipped from V and 4 bases from J, the junction kept 8 bases outside the gene matches. CDR1 KGHSY and CDR2 FQNENV come from the germline V gene. CDR3 protein: CASSPRGQASTEAFF. The CDR3 DNA sequence: TGTGCCAGCAGCCCCAGGGGGCAGGCGAGCACTGAAGCTTTCTTT. The variable domain in full, with the rest retrieved from reference TRBV16 and TRBJ1-1, is GEEVAQTPKHLVRGEGQKAKLYCAPIKGHSYVFWYQQVLKNEFKFLISFQNENVFDETGMPKERFSAKCLPNSPCSLEIQATKLEDSAVYFCASSPRGQASTEAFFGQGTRLTVV.

V usage is TRBV25-1 and J usage is TRBJ1-2; tentatively, D is TRBD1 (5 bases). The germline V gene encodes CDR1 MGHDK and CDR2 SYGVNS. The CDR3 has 15 residues. V was pared by 2 bases and J by 4 bases, with 14 bases between. Written as DNA, the CDR3 is TGTGCCAGCAGTGAAGGAGGGGCTCGTAGCTATGGCTACACCTTC. It specifies CASSEGGARSYGYTF.